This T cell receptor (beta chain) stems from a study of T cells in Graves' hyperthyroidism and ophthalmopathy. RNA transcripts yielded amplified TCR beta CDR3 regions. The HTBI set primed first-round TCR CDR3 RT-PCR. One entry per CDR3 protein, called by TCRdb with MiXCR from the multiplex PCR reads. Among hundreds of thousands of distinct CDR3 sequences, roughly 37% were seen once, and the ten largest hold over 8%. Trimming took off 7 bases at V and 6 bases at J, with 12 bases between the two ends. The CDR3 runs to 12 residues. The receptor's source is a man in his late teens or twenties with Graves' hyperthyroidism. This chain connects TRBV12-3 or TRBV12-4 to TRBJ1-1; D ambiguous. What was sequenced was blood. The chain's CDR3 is CASTADGPEAFF. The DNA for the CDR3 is TGTGCCAGCACCGCGGACGGACCTGAAGCTTTCTTT.